This T cell receptor beta chain was found in a study of cytomegalovirus exposure and HLA in healthy donors. Vbeta (60) and Jbeta (13) primers were used in the PCR. Here immunoSEQ multiplex PCR was the method, and the copy in TCRdb shows in-frame clones only, minus some. The table shows some 120,000 clones, with around 77% occurring only once. V shed 10 bases and J shed 0 bases, with 19 bases lying between them. Looked up from germline, CDR1 is ENHRY and CDR2 is SYGVKD. The CDR3 contains 16 residues. The sequenced sample was PBMCs. This chain joins TRBV10-3 and TRBJ1-3; D gene uncertain. This receptor was taken from a man aged 25 to 40 in good health and CMV-seronegative. The CDR3 here is CATHTGREFSGNTIYF. The CDR3 DNA reads as TGTGCCACCCACACTGGGAGGGAGTTCTCTGGAAACACCATATATTTT.